The next 13 T cell receptor beta chains were all read from a single sample in a study of regulatory T cells in long-lasting Graves disease. The time point here: persistent/refractory GD, antithyroid drugs over 5 years with positive TRAb. RNA from PBMCs was the source of the TCR library. CDR3-region Arm-PCR and iRepertoire HTBI primers produced the TCR beta libraries. Using its own MiXCR run on the multiplex PCR reads, TCRdb lists one record per CDR3 protein. The data show approximately 360,000 distinct CDR3 sequences, about 23% seen once. The specimen was peripheral blood mononuclear cells (PBMCs), collected when the disease was refractory, from a patient treated with antithyroid drugs. The source of these receptors is a woman aged 40 to 50 with Graves disease.

This clonotype was observed a handful of times. The CDR3 reads CAIQGPITDTQYF. The CDR3 nucleotides read TGTGCCATACAGGGACCGATCACAGATACGCAGTATTTT. The chain carries TRBV24-1 and TRBJ2-3; D perhaps matches TRBD1 (6 bases). The V end was cut by 11 bases, the J end by 2 bases, with 13 bases between. Germline-derived CDR1 and CDR2 are KGHDR and SFDVKD. CDR3 size: 13 residues.

This chain joins TRBV7-2 and TRBJ2-4; 10 bases agree with TRBD2. The CDR3 sequence is 15 residues long. V was pared by 3 bases and J by 8 bases, with 7 bases of the junction left unmatched. Germline CDR1 and CDR2: SGHTA and FQGNSA. In DNA, the CDR3 is TGTGCCAGCAGCTTTCTAGCGGGGGCCCGTTACATTCAGTACTTC. Protein sequence: CASSFLAGARYIQYF.

This clonotype was seen repeatedly, ten times or more. A junction end diverges from the germline sequence, so it may reflect a read error. The chain joins TRBV28 to TRBJ1-3; possible D gene TRBD1, 5 bases. The CDR3 is 12 residues long. Per germline, CDR1 MDHEN and CDR2 SYDVKM. The chain's CDR3 is CASSLSGGGRDF. CDR3 in DNA: TGTGCCAGCAGTTTATCGGGCGGAGGCAGGGATTTT.

This clonotype was observed a handful of times. This chain uses TRBV4-1 with TRBJ1-2; D is unclear. The CDR3 runs 16 residues. Germline V gene data show CDR1 as MGHRA and CDR2 as YSYEKL. Trimming left V 4 bases short and J 4 bases short, with 19 bases between. The CDR3 protein is CASSRALGSLSYGYTF. CDR3 nucleotides: TGCGCCAGCAGCCGAGCCCTGGGATCACTGTCCTATGGCTACACCTTC.

About this clonotype itself: Possible read error: a much larger clone is one base away. The V call is TRBV28, the J call TRBJ1-2; D gene ambiguous. The germline V gene encodes CDR1 MDHEN and CDR2 SYDVKM. The CDR3 runs to 15 residues. V lost 1 base, J lost 3 bases, and 12 bases lay in between. The CDR3 spells CASSLSPGIDYGYTF. In DNA form, the CDR3 reads TGTGCCAGCAGTTTATCCCCGGGGATTGACTATGGCTACACCTTC.

This clonotype was found many times. The CDR3 region has the DNA TGTGCCAGCAGTTCCACGGCCGGGGACAGAAACTATGGCTACACCTTC. This gives the protein CASSSTAGDRNYGYTF. J is TRBJ1-2 and V is TRBV27; 7 positions match TRBD1. Trimming removed 4 bases from V and 2 bases from J; junction bases left unmatched: 10. This CDR3 has 16 residues. Germline V gives CDR1 MNHEY, CDR2 SMNVEV (reference sequence).

In regard to this clonotype: A far larger clone is only one base removed, so a read error is likely. The J gene is TRBJ2-7, the V gene TRBV6-5; the D gene could be TRBD1 or TRBD2 (5 bases each). Trimming removed 4 bases from V and 5 bases from J, with 18 bases in between. Germline CDR1 MNHEY, CDR2 SVGAGI. The CDR3 covers 15 residues. CDR3 DNA sequence: TGTGCCAGCAGTTTATGGGGGTCCGCCTTCCACGAGCAGTACTTC. Its translation is CASSLWGSAFHEQYF.

The chain joins TRBV18 to TRBJ2-2; either TRBD1 or TRBD2 may fit D (5 bases each). CDR3 length: 16 amino acids. The V end was cut by 4 bases, the J end by 3 bases, with 15 bases between. Germline V CDR1 and CDR2: KGHSH, LQKENI. In DNA form, the CDR3 reads TGTGCCAGCTCACTATTGCCGGGGCACGACACCGGGGAGCTGTTTTTT. Its translation is CASSLLPGHDTGELFF.

Many counts were recorded for this clonotype. The chain carries TRBV7-9 and TRBJ2-5, with D possibly matching TRBD2 (6 bases). Per germline, CDR1 SEHNR and CDR2 FQNEAQ (reference sequence). The CDR3 consists of 14 residues. Trimming cost V 3 bases and J 6 bases, with 14 bases left between them. The CDR3 nucleotides are TGTGCCAGCAGCTTCCCTGGGGGGATACAGACCCAGTACTTC. Protein product: CASSFPGGIQTQYF.

At least ten counts were recorded for this clonotype. The J gene is TRBJ2-7, the V gene TRBV28; D uncertain. The CDR3 consists of 15 residues. Germline V gives CDR1 MDHEN, CDR2 SYDVKM. Trimming took 8 bases from V and 3 from J, leaving 20 bases between them. CDR3 loop: CASSQLSAPLYEQYF. The DNA of the CDR3 is TGTGCCAGCTCTCAGTTGAGCGCGCCCCTCTACGAGCAGTACTTC. The whole variable domain, remainder taken from reference TRBV28 and TRBJ2-7, is DVKVTQSSRYLVKRTGEKVFLECVQDMDHENMFWYRQDPGLGLRLIYFSYDVKMKEKGDIPEGYSVSREKKERFSLILESASTNQTSMYLCASSQLSAPLYEQYFGPGTRLTVT.

This clonotype occurred many times. This chain links TRBV28 with TRBJ2-5; TRBD1 is a possible D gene (5 bases). V was pared by 5 bases and J by 5 bases, with 18 bases between. In germline, CDR1 is MDHEN, CDR2 SYDVKM. The CDR3 sequence is 15 residues long. The CDR3 protein is CASSLGLRGRETQYF. The CDR3 nucleotides are TGTGCCAGCAGTCTAGGTTTAAGGGGTAGGGAGACCCAGTACTTC.

This clonotype was detected a few times. The V gene is TRBV10-2, the J gene TRBJ2-3; no clear D gene. Trimming left V 6 bases short and J 4 bases short, with 11 bases between. The CDR3 has 13 residues. Germline assignment: CDR1 WSHSY and CDR2 SAAADI. CDR3 nucleotides: TGCGCCAGCAGGGCCGAAGGGTCAGATACGCAGTATTTT. Amino acid sequence: CASRAEGSDTQYF.

At least ten counts were recorded for this clonotype. This CDR3 reads CASSLGMGTEAFF. DNA of the CDR3: TGTGCCAGCAGCTTAGGAATGGGGACTGAAGCTTTCTTT. This sequence joins TRBV7-3 and TRBJ1-1; D is unclear. The length of the CDR3 is 13 residues. Per germline, CDR1 SGHTA and CDR2 FQGTGA. V dropped 2 bases and J dropped 5 bases, with 9 bases sitting between them.